In this sample, the clone carrying this TCR beta chain turned up once. The naive CD8 subset, CD45RO-negative cells positively selected for CCR7, excluded terminally differentiated effector memory CD45RA+ cells. The data originate from a study of shared clonotypes between healthy human individuals. The J segment lost 4 bases and the V segment lost 3 bases, leaving 9 bases of the junction unmatched. The length of the CDR3 is 16 residues. Germline CDR1 and CDR2: SGHTA and FQGNSA. The assay was immunoSEQ multiplex PCR, and TCRdb's table has in-frame clones only and misses some. The table includes millions of clones, approximately 94% detected once.

The sequence was obtained from a man aged 18 to 29 in good health. The sample was naive CD8+ T cells sorted from blood. The rearrangement uses TRBV7-2 and TRBJ1-1; 9 bases are a match to TRBD1. The CDR3 region is CASSLPLQGAVTEAFF. The DNA for the CDR3 is TGTGCCAGCAGCTTGCCCCTACAGGGGGCGGTCACTGAAGCTTTCTTT. The full variable domain, rest sourced from reference TRBV7-2 and TRBJ1-1, is GAGVSQSPSNKVTEKGKDVELRCDPISGHTALYWYRQSLGQGLEFLIYFQGNSAPDKSGLPSDRFSAERTGGSVSTLTIQRTQQEDSAVYLCASSLPLQGAVTEAFFGQGTRLTVV.